The 2 T cell receptor beta chains in this list originate from one sample, sequenced in a study of blood T cell repertoires in COVID-19. Only in-frame clones appear in the TCRdb table, and some are missing; sequencing was by immunoSEQ multiplex PCR. The table lists around 72,000 clones, about four fifths of them singletons, with 20% to 25% in the top ten. Sequencing was performed on peripheral blood. The receptors come from a woman aged 70-85 years with acute or convalescent COVID-19.

The chain carries TRBV4-2 and TRBJ1-4, with 11 bases matching TRBD1. The germline V gene encodes CDR1 LGHNA and CDR2 YNFKEQ. The CDR3 loop spans 15 amino acids. V shed 1 base and J 8 bases; nucleotides not matched to a gene: 3. CDR3 in amino acids: CASSQVGTGGEKLFF. The CDR3 bases are TGTGCCAGCAGCCAAGTAGGGACAGGGGGAGAAAAACTGTTTTTT.

The gene calls are TRBV10-1 and TRBJ2-7; 7 bases map to TRBD1. In germline, CDR1 is WNHNN, CDR2 SYGVQD (reference sequence). V was pared by 0 bases and J by 3 bases, with 11 bases of the junction left unmatched. The CDR3 is 17 residues long. CDR3 protein: CASSESWDRGGFYEQYF. CDR3 coding DNA: TGCGCCAGCAGTGAGTCGTGGGACAGAGGGGGTTTCTACGAGCAGTACTTC.